This is a list of T cell receptor beta chains from one sample in a study of blood T cell repertoires in COVID-19. The method was immunoSEQ multiplex PCR; TCRdb's version includes in-frame clones alone and lacks a portion of them. The sample includes 99,000 or so clones, 91% of them seen just once. Sequencing was performed on peripheral blood. These receptors were taken from a human donor in a cohort sampled during active COVID-19. CDR3s include the opening cysteine and the closing phenylalanine or tryptophan. A D gene is named only where the DNA matches it firmly. Clone size is not always given. Where it is, it says once, few, many or a class for expanded clones.

cdr3_aa: CASSVGAGSSPLHF
cdr3_nt: TGTGCCAGCAGCGTAGGGGCGGGTTCTTCACCCCTCCACTTT
v_call: TRBV9
d_call: .
clone_size: .
j_call: TRBJ1-6

cdr3_aa: CASMGLWEAFF
cdr3_nt: TGTGCCAGCATGGGGTTGTGGGAGGCTTTCTTT
v_call: TRBV6-5
d_call: .
clone_size: .
j_call: TRBJ1-1

cdr3_aa: CASSTARQGESQPQHF
cdr3_nt: TGTGCCAGCAGTACCGCGAGACAGGGGGAGAGTCAGCCCCAGCATTTT
v_call: TRBV28
d_call: TRBD1
clone_size: .
j_call: TRBJ1-5

cdr3_aa: CASSQVGIEETQYF
cdr3_nt: TGTGCCAGCAGCCAAGTCGGTATAGAAGAGACCCAGTACTTC
v_call: TRBV3-1/TRBV3-2
d_call: .
clone_size: .
j_call: TRBJ2-5

cdr3_aa: CASSSGGDGYTF
cdr3_nt: TGTGCCAGCAGTTCCGGGGGGGACGGCTACACCTTC
v_call: TRBV6-5
d_call: .
clone_size: .
j_call: TRBJ1-2

cdr3_aa: CASGWGVGEQFF
cdr3_nt: TGTGCCAGTGGATGGGGCGTCGGTGAGCAGTTCTTC
v_call: TRBV6-5
d_call: .
clone_size: .
j_call: TRBJ2-1

cdr3_aa: CASSWGVSASTDTQYF
cdr3_nt: TGTGCCAGTAGTTGGGGAGTATCTGCTAGCACAGATACGCAGTATTTT
v_call: TRBV19
d_call: .
clone_size: .
j_call: TRBJ2-3

cdr3_aa: CASSYPSGTVYEQYF
cdr3_nt: TGTGCCAGCAGTTACCCTTCCGGGACAGTCTACGAGCAGTACTTC
v_call: TRBV6-5
d_call: TRBD1
clone_size: .
j_call: TRBJ2-7

cdr3_aa: CASSVTDGLKNIQYF
cdr3_nt: TGTGCCAGCAGCGTAACCGATGGACTGAAAAACATTCAGTACTTC
v_call: TRBV9
d_call: .
clone_size: .
j_call: TRBJ2-4

cdr3_aa: CASSVRTEAFF
cdr3_nt: TGTGCCAGTAGTGTCAGGACTGAAGCTTTCTTT
v_call: TRBV19
d_call: .
clone_size: .
j_call: TRBJ1-1

cdr3_aa: CASRVHRSGNTIYF
cdr3_nt: TGTGCCAGCAGGGTACACCGCTCTGGAAACACCATATATTTT
v_call: TRBV2
d_call: .
clone_size: .
j_call: TRBJ1-3

cdr3_aa: CASSLTGMNTEAFF
cdr3_nt: TGCGCCAGCAGCTTGACAGGGATGAACACTGAAGCTTTCTTT
v_call: TRBV5-1
d_call: .
clone_size: .
j_call: TRBJ1-1

cdr3_aa: CASSQNRVVVTEAFF
cdr3_nt: TGCGCCAGCAGTCAGAACAGAGTGGTGGTCACTGAAGCTTTCTTT
v_call: TRBV23-1
d_call: .
clone_size: .
j_call: TRBJ1-1

cdr3_aa: CSVGDRGLFGNTIYF
cdr3_nt: TGCAGCGTTGGAGACAGGGGGCTGTTTGGAAACACCATATATTTT
v_call: TRBV29-1
d_call: TRBD1
clone_size: .
j_call: TRBJ1-3

cdr3_aa: CASRQSTGDYYGYTF
cdr3_nt: TGTGCCAGCAGACAGTCGACAGGGGATTACTATGGCTACACCTTC
v_call: TRBV9
d_call: TRBD1
clone_size: .
j_call: TRBJ1-2

cdr3_aa: CAPRGGQGQQPQHF
cdr3_nt: TGTGCCCCACGGGGGGGACAGGGACAGCAGCCCCAGCATTTT
v_call: TRBV21-1
d_call: .
clone_size: .
j_call: TRBJ1-5

cdr3_aa: CATSRPGQGKDEQYF
cdr3_nt: TGTGCCACCAGCAGGCCGGGACAGGGCAAAGACGAGCAGTACTTC
v_call: TRBV15
d_call: TRBD1
clone_size: .
j_call: TRBJ2-7

cdr3_aa: CASSLGGIPSGANVLTF
cdr3_nt: TGTGCCAGCAGTTTGGGGGGTATTCCTTCTGGGGCCAACGTCCTGACTTTC
v_call: TRBV28
d_call: .
clone_size: .
j_call: TRBJ2-6

cdr3_aa: CASSPRLAVQETQYF
cdr3_nt: TGTGCCAGCAGCCCTCGACTAGCGGTACAAGAGACCCAGTACTTC
v_call: TRBV7-6
d_call: TRBD2
clone_size: .
j_call: TRBJ2-5

cdr3_aa: CASSLWASGRNVGKTQYF
cdr3_nt: TGCGCCAGCAGCTTGTGGGCTAGCGGGAGGAACGTCGGTAAGACCCAGTACTTC
v_call: TRBV5-1
d_call: TRBD2
clone_size: .
j_call: TRBJ2-5

cdr3_aa: CASSFISAGTQYF
cdr3_nt: TGTGCCAGCAGTTTTATCTCAGCAGGTACGCAGTATTTT
v_call: TRBV28
d_call: .
clone_size: once
j_call: TRBJ2-3

cdr3_aa: CASSYAGQGNSPLHF
cdr3_nt: TGTGCCAGCAGTTACGCGGGACAGGGGAATTCACCCCTCCACTTT
v_call: TRBV6-5
d_call: TRBD1
clone_size: .
j_call: TRBJ1-6

cdr3_aa: CASKWTPLAGNNEQFF
cdr3_nt: TGTGCCAGCAAGTGGACCCCACTAGCGGGGAACAATGAGCAGTTCTTC
v_call: TRBV27
d_call: TRBD2
clone_size: .
j_call: TRBJ2-1

cdr3_aa: CASSPRDWIYEQYF
cdr3_nt: TGTGCCAGCTCACCACGGGACTGGATCTACGAGCAGTACTTC
v_call: TRBV18
d_call: .
clone_size: .
j_call: TRBJ2-7

cdr3_aa: CASATRQGKVDEQFF
cdr3_nt: TGTGCCAGCGCAACCCGACAGGGGAAGGTCGATGAGCAGTTCTTC
v_call: TRBV6-6
d_call: TRBD1
clone_size: .
j_call: TRBJ2-1

cdr3_aa: CASSPILLLATRGEQFF
cdr3_nt: TGTGCCAGCAGCCCCATTCTTCTTTTAGCCACGCGGGGTGAGCAGTTCTTC
v_call: TRBV14
d_call: .
clone_size: .
j_call: TRBJ2-1

cdr3_aa: CASTVRGQMNTEAFF
cdr3_nt: TGTGCCAGCACGGTTAGGGGACAGATGAACACTGAAGCTTTCTTT
v_call: TRBV5-6
d_call: TRBD1
clone_size: .
j_call: TRBJ1-1

cdr3_aa: CASSLYKQGQNIQYF
cdr3_nt: TGTGCCAGCAGCTTGTATAAGCAGGGTCAAAACATTCAGTACTTC
v_call: TRBV5-4
d_call: .
clone_size: .
j_call: TRBJ2-4

cdr3_aa: CASSEPAGGSTETQYF
cdr3_nt: TGTGCCAGCAGTGAACCAGCTGGGGGCTCGACAGAGACCCAGTACTTC
v_call: TRBV25-1
d_call: .
clone_size: .
j_call: TRBJ2-5

cdr3_aa: CASSLPGQDTEAFF
cdr3_nt: TGTGCCAGCAGCCTGCCGGGACAAGACACTGAAGCTTTCTTT
v_call: TRBV4-2
d_call: .
clone_size: once
j_call: TRBJ1-1

cdr3_aa: CASSASIRERDGYTF
cdr3_nt: TGCGCCAGCAGCGCCTCAATCAGGGAACGTGATGGCTACACCTTC
v_call: TRBV5-1
d_call: .
clone_size: .
j_call: TRBJ1-2

cdr3_aa: CASSSGGRTEAFF
cdr3_nt: TGTGCCAGCAGTTCAGGGGGCCGGACTGAAGCTTTCTTT
v_call: TRBV6-5
d_call: TRBD1
clone_size: .
j_call: TRBJ1-1

cdr3_aa: CASSETGSSPLHF
cdr3_nt: TGTGCCAGCAGCGAAACCGGGTCGTCACCCCTCCACTTT
v_call: TRBV3-1/TRBV3-2
d_call: .
clone_size: once
j_call: TRBJ1-6

cdr3_aa: CATSSGDNSNQPQHF
cdr3_nt: TGTGCCACCAGCAGCGGGGATAATAGCAATCAGCCCCAGCATTTT
v_call: TRBV15
d_call: .
clone_size: .
j_call: TRBJ1-5

cdr3_aa: CASSRTWSQETQYF
cdr3_nt: TGTGCCAGCAGTCGGACATGGTCCCAAGAGACCCAGTACTTC
v_call: TRBV27
d_call: .
clone_size: .
j_call: TRBJ2-5

cdr3_aa: CASSFLAGNNEQFF
cdr3_nt: TGTGCCAGCAGTTTCCTAGCGGGAAACAATGAGCAGTTCTTC
v_call: TRBV6-1
d_call: TRBD2
clone_size: .
j_call: TRBJ2-1

cdr3_aa: CASSVAANPYEQYF
cdr3_nt: TGTGCCAGCAGCGTAGCTGCTAACCCCTACGAGCAGTACTTC
v_call: TRBV9
d_call: .
clone_size: .
j_call: TRBJ2-7

cdr3_aa: CASSPLNRDSVKRFLGFSGNTIYF
cdr3_nt: TGTGCCAGCAGCCCGCTAAACCGGGACAGCGTGAAACGTTTTTTGGGTTTCTCTGGAAACACCATATATTTT
v_call: TRBV3-1/TRBV3-2
d_call: TRBD1
clone_size: .
j_call: TRBJ1-3

cdr3_aa: CASSLRSSTDTQYF
cdr3_nt: TGTGCCAGCTCCCTTCGGTCTAGCACAGATACGCAGTATTTT
v_call: TRBV18
d_call: .
clone_size: .
j_call: TRBJ2-3

cdr3_aa: CASSGGQGNTEAFF
cdr3_nt: TGTGCCAGTAGCGGAGGGCAGGGGAACACTGAAGCTTTCTTT
v_call: TRBV2
d_call: .
clone_size: .
j_call: TRBJ1-1

cdr3_aa: CSGTLRVGTEAFF
cdr3_nt: TGCAGCGGGACTCTCCGAGTGGGGACTGAAGCTTTCTTT
v_call: TRBV29-1
d_call: .
clone_size: few
j_call: TRBJ1-1

cdr3_aa: CASSQELAGVGEQFF
cdr3_nt: TGTGCCAGCAGCCAAGAACTAGCGGGAGTAGGTGAGCAGTTCTTC
v_call: TRBV4-2
d_call: TRBD2
clone_size: .
j_call: TRBJ2-1

cdr3_aa: CASSIEETGVSNYGYTF
cdr3_nt: TGTGCCAGTAGTATAGAAGAGACAGGGGTTTCTAACTATGGCTACACCTTC
v_call: TRBV19
d_call: TRBD1
clone_size: .
j_call: TRBJ1-2

cdr3_aa: CATSGRDLTGELFF
cdr3_nt: TGTGCCACCAGTGGGCGGGACCTCACCGGGGAGCTGTTTTTT
v_call: TRBV24-1
d_call: .
clone_size: .
j_call: TRBJ2-2

cdr3_aa: CASSYDPGEQFF
cdr3_nt: TGTGCCAGCAGTTACGACCCAGGAGAGCAGTTCTTC
v_call: TRBV6-6
d_call: .
clone_size: .
j_call: TRBJ2-1

cdr3_aa: CAWSGSGGRELFF
cdr3_nt: TGTGCCTGGAGTGGTTCGGGGGGCCGGGAGCTGTTTTTT
v_call: TRBV30
d_call: .
clone_size: .
j_call: TRBJ2-2

cdr3_aa: CASSLDYFNNEQFF
cdr3_nt: TGTGCCAGCAGCTTAGACTATTTTAACAATGAGCAGTTCTTC
v_call: TRBV11-3
d_call: .
clone_size: .
j_call: TRBJ2-1

cdr3_aa: CASSPTGDAYNEQFF
cdr3_nt: TGTGCCAGCAGCCCTACAGGGGATGCCTACAATGAGCAGTTCTTC
v_call: TRBV5-4
d_call: TRBD1
clone_size: .
j_call: TRBJ2-1

cdr3_aa: CASSLTSGSGDTQYF
cdr3_nt: TGTGCCAGCAGTCTCACTAGCGGGAGTGGTGATACGCAGTATTTT
v_call: TRBV27
d_call: TRBD2
clone_size: .
j_call: TRBJ2-3

cdr3_aa: CASSERAPRPEAFF
cdr3_nt: TGTGCCAGCAGTGAAAGAGCACCGAGGCCTGAAGCTTTCTTT
v_call: TRBV6-1
d_call: .
clone_size: .
j_call: TRBJ1-1

cdr3_aa: CASSGSARGLEQFF
cdr3_nt: TGTGCCAGCAGCGGCTCGGCCAGGGGGCTTGAGCAGTTCTTC
v_call: TRBV9
d_call: TRBD1
clone_size: .
j_call: TRBJ2-1

cdr3_aa: CAWNVPADLIYGYTF
cdr3_nt: TGTGCCTGGAATGTCCCCGCAGACTTGATCTATGGCTACACCTTC
v_call: TRBV30
d_call: .
clone_size: .
j_call: TRBJ1-2

cdr3_aa: CASSQVSGGTYNEQFF
cdr3_nt: TGCGCCAGCAGCCAAGTGAGCGGGGGGACCTACAATGAGCAGTTCTTC
v_call: TRBV4-1
d_call: TRBD2
clone_size: .
j_call: TRBJ2-1

cdr3_aa: CASSAGALETNEQFF
cdr3_nt: TGTGCCAGCTCCGCTGGGGCCCTTGAAACAAATGAGCAGTTCTTC
v_call: TRBV18
d_call: .
clone_size: .
j_call: TRBJ2-1

cdr3_aa: CSASRLAGSSKYF
cdr3_nt: TGCAGTGCTAGTCGACTAGCGGGTAGTTCAAAGTATTTT
v_call: TRBV20-1
d_call: TRBD2
clone_size: .
j_call: TRBJ2-3

cdr3_aa: CASSPTLAGGRETQYF
cdr3_nt: TGTGCCAGCAGCCCTACATTAGCGGGAGGGAGAGAGACCCAGTACTTC
v_call: TRBV9
d_call: TRBD2
clone_size: .
j_call: TRBJ2-5

cdr3_aa: CAWSAGTGLETQYF
cdr3_nt: TGTGCCTGGAGCGCCGGGACAGGGTTGGAGACCCAGTACTTC
v_call: TRBV30
d_call: TRBD1
clone_size: .
j_call: TRBJ2-5